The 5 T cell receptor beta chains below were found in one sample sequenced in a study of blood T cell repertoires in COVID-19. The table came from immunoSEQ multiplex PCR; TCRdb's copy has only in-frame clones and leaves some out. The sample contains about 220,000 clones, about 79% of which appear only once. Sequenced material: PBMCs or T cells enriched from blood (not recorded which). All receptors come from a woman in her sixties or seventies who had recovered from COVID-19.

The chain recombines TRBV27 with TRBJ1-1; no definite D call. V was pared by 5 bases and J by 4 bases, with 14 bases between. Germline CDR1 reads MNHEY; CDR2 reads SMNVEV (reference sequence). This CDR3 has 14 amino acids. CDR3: CASSTRRGGTEAFF. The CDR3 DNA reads TGTGCCAGCAGTACAAGACGGGGAGGCACTGAAGCTTTCTTT.

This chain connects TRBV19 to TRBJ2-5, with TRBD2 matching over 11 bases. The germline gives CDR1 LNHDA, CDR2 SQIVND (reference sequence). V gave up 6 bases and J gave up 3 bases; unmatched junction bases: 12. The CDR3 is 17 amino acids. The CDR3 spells CASRGLAAFGEKETQYF. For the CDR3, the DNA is TGTGCCAGTAGGGGACTAGCGGCTTTTGGGGAAAAAGAGACCCAGTACTTC.

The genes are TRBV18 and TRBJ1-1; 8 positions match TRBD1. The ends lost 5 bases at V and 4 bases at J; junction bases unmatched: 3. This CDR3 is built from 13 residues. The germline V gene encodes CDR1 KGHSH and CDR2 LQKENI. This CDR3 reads CASSATGGTEAFF. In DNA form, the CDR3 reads TGTGCCAGCTCAGCTACAGGGGGCACTGAAGCTTTCTTT.

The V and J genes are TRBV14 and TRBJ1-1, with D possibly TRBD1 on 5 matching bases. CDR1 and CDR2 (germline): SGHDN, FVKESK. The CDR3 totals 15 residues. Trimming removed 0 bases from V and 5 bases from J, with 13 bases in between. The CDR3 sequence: CASSQDLGGWTEAFF. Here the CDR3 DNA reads TGTGCCAGCAGCCAAGATCTGGGGGGTTGGACTGAAGCTTTCTTT.

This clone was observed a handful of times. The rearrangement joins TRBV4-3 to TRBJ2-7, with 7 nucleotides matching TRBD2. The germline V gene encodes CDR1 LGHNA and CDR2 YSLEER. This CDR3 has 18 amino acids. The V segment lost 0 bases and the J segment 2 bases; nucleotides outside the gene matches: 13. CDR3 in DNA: TGCGCCAGCAGCCAAGACCTAGCCCCGTTGGGGGGGGCCTACGAGCAGTACTTC. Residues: CASSQDLAPLGGAYEQYF.